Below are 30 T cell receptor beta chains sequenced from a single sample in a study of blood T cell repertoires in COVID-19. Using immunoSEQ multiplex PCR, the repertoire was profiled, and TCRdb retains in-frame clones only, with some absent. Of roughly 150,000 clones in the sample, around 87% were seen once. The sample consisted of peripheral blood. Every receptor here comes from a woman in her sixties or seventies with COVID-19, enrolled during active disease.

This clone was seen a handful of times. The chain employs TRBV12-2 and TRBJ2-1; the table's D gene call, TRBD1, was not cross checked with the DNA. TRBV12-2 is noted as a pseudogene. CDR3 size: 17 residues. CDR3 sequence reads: CASRLLWDRSSYNEQFF. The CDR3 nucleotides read TGTGCAAGTCGCTTACTTTGGGACAGGAGCTCCTACAATGAGCAGTTCTTC.

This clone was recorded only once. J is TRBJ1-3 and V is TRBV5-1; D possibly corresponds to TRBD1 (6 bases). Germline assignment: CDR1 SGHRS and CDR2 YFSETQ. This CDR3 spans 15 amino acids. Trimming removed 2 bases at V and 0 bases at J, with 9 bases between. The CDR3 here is CASSLEGVSGNTIYF. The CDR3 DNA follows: TGCGCCAGCAGCTTAGAGGGGGTCTCTGGAAACACCATATATTTT.

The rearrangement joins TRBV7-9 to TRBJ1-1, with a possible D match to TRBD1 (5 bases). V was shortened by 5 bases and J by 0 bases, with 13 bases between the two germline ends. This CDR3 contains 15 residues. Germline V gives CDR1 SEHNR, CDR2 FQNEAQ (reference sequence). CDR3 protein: CASSAETVMNTEAFF. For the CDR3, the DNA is TGTGCCAGCAGCGCCGAGACAGTTATGAACACTGAAGCTTTCTTT.

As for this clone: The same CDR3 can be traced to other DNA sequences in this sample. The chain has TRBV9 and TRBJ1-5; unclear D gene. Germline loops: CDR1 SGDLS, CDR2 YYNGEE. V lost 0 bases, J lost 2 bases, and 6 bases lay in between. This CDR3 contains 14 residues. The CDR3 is CASSVAPGNQPQHF. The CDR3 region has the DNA TGTGCCAGCAGCGTAGCTCCTGGCAATCAGCCCCAGCATTTT.

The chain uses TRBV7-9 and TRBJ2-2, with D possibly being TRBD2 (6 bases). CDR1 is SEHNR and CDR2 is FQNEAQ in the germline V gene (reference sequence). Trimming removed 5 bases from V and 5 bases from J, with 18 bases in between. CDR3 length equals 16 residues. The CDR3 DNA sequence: TGTGCCAGCAGCCCCAATTGGGGGGATCGGACCGGGGAGCTGTTTTTT. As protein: CASSPNWGDRTGELFF.

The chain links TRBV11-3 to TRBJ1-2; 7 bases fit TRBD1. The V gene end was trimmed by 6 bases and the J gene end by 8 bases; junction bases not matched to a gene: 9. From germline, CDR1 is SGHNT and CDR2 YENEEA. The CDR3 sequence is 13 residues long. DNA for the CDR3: TGTGCCAGCAGACCACAGGGGTTTTGCGGCTACACCTTC. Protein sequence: CASRPQGFCGYTF.

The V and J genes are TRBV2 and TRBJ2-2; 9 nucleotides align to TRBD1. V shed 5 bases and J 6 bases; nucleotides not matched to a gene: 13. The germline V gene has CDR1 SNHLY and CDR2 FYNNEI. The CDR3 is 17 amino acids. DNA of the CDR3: TGTGCCAGCAGTTCCCGGTCGGGACAGGGTAGAGCCGGGGAGCTGTTTTTT. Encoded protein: CASSSRSGQGRAGELFF. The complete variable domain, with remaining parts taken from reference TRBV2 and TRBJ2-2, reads EPEVTQTPSHQVTQMGQEVILRCVPISNHLYFYWYRQILGQKVEFLVSFYNNEISEKSEIFDDQFSVERPDGSNFTLKIRSTKLEDSAMYFCASSSRSGQGRAGELFFGEGSRLTVL.

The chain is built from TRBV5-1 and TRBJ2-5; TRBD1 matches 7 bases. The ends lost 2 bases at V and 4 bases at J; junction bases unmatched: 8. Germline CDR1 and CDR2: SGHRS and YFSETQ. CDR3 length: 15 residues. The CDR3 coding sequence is TGCGCCAGCAGCTTCGGGGACAGAGTAACAGAGACCCAGTACTTC. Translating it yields CASSFGDRVTETQYF.

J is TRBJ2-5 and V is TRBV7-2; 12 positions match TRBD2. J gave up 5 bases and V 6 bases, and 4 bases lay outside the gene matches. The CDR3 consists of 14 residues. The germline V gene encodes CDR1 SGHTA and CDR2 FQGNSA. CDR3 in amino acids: CASRLAGGPETQYF. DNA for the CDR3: TGTGCCAGCAGGCTAGCGGGGGGGCCCGAGACCCAGTACTTC. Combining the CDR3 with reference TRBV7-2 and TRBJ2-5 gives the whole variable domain GAGVSQSPSNKVTEKGKDVELRCDPISGHTALYWYRQSLGQGLEFLIYFQGNSAPDKSGLPSDRFSAERTGGSVSTLTIQRTQQEDSAVYLCASRLAGGPETQYFGPGTRLLVL.

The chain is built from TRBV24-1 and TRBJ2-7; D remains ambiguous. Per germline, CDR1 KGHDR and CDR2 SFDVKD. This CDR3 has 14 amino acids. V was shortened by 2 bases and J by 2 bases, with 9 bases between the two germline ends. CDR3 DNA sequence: TGTGCCACCAGTGATTCAGGCCGTCCCTACGAGCAGTACTTC. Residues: CATSDSGRPYEQYF.

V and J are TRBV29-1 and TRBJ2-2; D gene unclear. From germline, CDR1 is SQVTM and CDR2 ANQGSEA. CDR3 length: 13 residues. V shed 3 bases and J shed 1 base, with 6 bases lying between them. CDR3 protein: CSVELQNTGELFF. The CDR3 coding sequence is TGCAGCGTTGAGTTACAGAACACCGGGGAGCTGTTTTTT.

The CDR3 coding sequence is TGTGCCAGCAGTTTGGCGGGGGTATACGAGCAGTACTTC. Its translation is CASSLAGVYEQYF. The chain employs TRBV6-2 or TRBV6-3 and TRBJ2-7; 7 bases fit TRBD2. The J segment lost 4 bases and the V segment lost 4 bases, leaving 4 bases of the junction unmatched. CDR1 and CDR2 (germline): MNHEY, SVGEGT. The length of the CDR3 is 13 residues.

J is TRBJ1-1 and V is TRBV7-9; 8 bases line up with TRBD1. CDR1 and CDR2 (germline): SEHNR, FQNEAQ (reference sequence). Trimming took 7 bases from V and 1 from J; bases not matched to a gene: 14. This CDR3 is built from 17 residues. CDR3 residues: CASTPSRGQGRNTEAFF. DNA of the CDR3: TGTGCCAGCACCCCAAGCCGTGGACAGGGCCGGAACACTGAAGCTTTCTTT. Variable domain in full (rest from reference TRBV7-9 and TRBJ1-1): DTGVSQNPRHKITKRGQNVTFRCDPISEHNRLYWYRQTLGQGPEFLTYFQNEAQLEKSRLLSDRFSAERPKGSFSTLEIQRTEQGDSAMYLCASTPSRGQGRNTEAFFGQGTRLTVV.

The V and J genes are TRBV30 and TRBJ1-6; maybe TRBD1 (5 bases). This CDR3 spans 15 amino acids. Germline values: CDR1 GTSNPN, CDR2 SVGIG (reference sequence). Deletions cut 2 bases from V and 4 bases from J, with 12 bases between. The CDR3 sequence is CAWSNGGGYNSPLHF. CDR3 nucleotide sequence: TGTGCCTGGAGTAACGGGGGGGGATATAATTCACCCCTCCACTTT.

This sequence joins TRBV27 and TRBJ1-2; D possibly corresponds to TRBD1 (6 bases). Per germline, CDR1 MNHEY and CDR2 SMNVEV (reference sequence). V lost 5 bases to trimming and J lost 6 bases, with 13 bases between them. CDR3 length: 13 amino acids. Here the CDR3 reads CASSLTGFDGYTF. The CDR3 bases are TGTGCCAGCAGTCTTACAGGGTTCGATGGCTACACCTTC.

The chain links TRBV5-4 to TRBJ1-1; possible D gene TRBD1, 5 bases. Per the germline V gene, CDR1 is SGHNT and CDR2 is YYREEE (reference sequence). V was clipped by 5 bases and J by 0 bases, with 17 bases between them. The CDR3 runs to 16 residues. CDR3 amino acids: CASSPPRGSLNTEAFF. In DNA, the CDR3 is TGTGCCAGCAGTCCACCTAGGGGCAGCCTGAACACTGAAGCTTTCTTT.

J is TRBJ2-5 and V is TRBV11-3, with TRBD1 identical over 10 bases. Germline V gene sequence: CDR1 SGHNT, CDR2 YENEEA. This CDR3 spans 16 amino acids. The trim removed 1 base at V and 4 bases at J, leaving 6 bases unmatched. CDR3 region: CASSLGRTGGSETQYF. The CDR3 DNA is TGTGCCAGCAGCTTAGGGAGGACAGGGGGGTCAGAGACCCAGTACTTC. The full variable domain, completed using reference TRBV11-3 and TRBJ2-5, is EAGVVQSPRYKIIEKKQPVAFWCNPISGHNTLYWYLQNLGQGPELLIRYENEEAVDDSQLPKDRFSAERLKGVDSTLKIQPAELGDSAVYLCASSLGRTGGSETQYFGPGTRLLVL.

The CDR3 is CASRDRGRWDGYTF. CDR3 sequence (DNA): TGTGCCAGTAGAGACAGGGGGCGTTGGGATGGCTACACCTTC. The rearrangement joins TRBV19 to TRBJ1-2, with TRBD1 matching 10 bases. V was clipped by 6 bases and J by 6 bases; unmatched bases: 7. This CDR3 is 14 amino acids long. Germline V gene sequence: CDR1 LNHDA, CDR2 SQIVND (reference sequence).

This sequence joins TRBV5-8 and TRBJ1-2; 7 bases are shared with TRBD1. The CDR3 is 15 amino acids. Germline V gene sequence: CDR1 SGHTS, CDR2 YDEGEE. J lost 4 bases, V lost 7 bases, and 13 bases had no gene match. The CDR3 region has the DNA TGTGCCAGCCGGGAATATACAGGGGCGGGCTATGGCTACACCTTC. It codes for CASREYTGAGYGYTF.

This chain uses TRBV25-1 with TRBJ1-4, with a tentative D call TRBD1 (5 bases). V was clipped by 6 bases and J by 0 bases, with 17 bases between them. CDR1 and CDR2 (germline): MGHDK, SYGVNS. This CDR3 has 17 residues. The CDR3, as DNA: TGTGCCAGCAGCGAAGGGGCTATAGGGGCAACTAATGAAAAACTGTTTTTT. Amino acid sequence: CASSEGAIGATNEKLFF.

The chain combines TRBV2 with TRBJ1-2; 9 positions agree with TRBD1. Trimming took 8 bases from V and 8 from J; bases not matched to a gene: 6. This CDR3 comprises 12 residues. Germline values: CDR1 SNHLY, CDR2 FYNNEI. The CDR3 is CASYRGLEGYTF. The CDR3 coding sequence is TGTGCCAGCTACAGGGGGCTAGAGGGCTACACCTTC. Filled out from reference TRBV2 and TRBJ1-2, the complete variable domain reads EPEVTQTPSHQVTQMGQEVILRCVPISNHLYFYWYRQILGQKVEFLVSFYNNEISEKSEIFDDQFSVERPDGSNFTLKIRSTKLEDSAMYFCASYRGLEGYTFGSGTRLTVV.

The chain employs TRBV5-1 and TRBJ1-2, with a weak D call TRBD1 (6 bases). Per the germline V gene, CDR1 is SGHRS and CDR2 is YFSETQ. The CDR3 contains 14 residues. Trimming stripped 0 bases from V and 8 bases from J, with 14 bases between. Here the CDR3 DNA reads TGCGCCAGCAGCTTGGCCAAGGGACACGGGGGCTACACCTTC. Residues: CASSLAKGHGGYTF.

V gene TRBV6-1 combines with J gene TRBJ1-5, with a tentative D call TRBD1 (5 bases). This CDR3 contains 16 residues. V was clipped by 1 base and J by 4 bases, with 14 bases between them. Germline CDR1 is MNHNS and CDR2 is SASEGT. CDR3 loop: CASSEGTGVRNQPQHF. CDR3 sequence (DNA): TGTGCCAGCAGTGAAGGTACGGGGGTACGAAATCAGCCCCAGCATTTT.

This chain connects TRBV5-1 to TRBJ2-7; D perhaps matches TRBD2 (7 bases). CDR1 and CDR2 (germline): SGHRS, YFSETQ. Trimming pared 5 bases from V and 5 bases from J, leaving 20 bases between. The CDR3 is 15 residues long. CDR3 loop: CASSSLRGAGDEQYF. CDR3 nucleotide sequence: TGCGCCAGCAGTTCTCTAAGGGGGGCGGGGGACGAGCAGTACTTC.

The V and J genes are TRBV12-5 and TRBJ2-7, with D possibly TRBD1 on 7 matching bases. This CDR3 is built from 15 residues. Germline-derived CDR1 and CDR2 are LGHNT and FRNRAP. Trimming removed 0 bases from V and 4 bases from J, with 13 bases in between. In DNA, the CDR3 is TGTGCTAGTGGTTTGGTACGGTCAGGGGGGTACGAGCAGTACTTC. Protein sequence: CASGLVRSGGYEQYF. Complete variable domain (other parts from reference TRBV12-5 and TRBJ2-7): DARVTQTPRHKVTEMGQEVTMRCQPILGHNTVFWYRQTMMQGLELLAYFRNRAPLDDSGMPKDRFSAEMPDATLATLKIQPSEPRDSAVYFCASGLVRSGGYEQYFGPGTRLTVT.

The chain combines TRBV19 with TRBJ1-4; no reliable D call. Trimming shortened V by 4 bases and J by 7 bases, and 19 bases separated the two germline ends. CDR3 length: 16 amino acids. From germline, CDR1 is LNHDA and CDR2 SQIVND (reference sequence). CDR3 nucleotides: TGTGCCAGTAGTACCCCCAGGCCCGACGAAGGTGAAAAACTGTTTTTT. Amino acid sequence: CASSTPRPDEGEKLFF.

CDR3 region: CASSIWTATGELFF. The CDR3 DNA follows: TGTGCCAGTAGCATATGGACAGCCACCGGGGAGCTGTTTTTT. The rearrangement uses TRBV19 and TRBJ2-2, with D possibly TRBD1 on 6 matching bases. This CDR3 comprises 14 residues. V was pared by 6 bases and J by 4 bases, with 12 bases between. Germline assignment: CDR1 LNHDA and CDR2 SQIVND (reference sequence). Complete variable domain (other parts from reference TRBV19 and TRBJ2-2): DGGITQSPKYLFRKEGQNVTLSCEQNLNHDAMYWYRQDPGQGLRLIYYSQIVNDFQKGDIAEGYSVSREKKESFPLTVTSAQKNPTAFYLCASSIWTATGELFFGEGSRLTVL.

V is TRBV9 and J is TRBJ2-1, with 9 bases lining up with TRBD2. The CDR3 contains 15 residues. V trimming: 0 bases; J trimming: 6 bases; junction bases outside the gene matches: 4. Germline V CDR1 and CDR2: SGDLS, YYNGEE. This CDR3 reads CASSVAGLASNEQFF. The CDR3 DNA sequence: TGTGCCAGCAGCGTAGCGGGACTAGCCAGCAATGAGCAGTTCTTC.

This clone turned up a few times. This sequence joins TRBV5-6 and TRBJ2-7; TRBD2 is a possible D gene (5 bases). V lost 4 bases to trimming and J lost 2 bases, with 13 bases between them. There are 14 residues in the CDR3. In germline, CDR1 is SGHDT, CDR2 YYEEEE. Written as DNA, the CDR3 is TGTGCCAGCAGCCCCGAGGGATTCACCTACGAGCAGTACTTC. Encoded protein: CASSPEGFTYEQYF.

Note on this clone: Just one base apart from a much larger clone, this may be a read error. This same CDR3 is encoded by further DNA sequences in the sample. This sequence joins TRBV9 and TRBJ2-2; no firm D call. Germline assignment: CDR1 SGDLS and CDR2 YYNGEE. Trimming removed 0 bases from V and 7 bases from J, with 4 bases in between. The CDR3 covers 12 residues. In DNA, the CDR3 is TGTGCCAGCAGCGTAGTAAACGGGGAGCTGTTTTTT. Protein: CASSVVNGELFF.